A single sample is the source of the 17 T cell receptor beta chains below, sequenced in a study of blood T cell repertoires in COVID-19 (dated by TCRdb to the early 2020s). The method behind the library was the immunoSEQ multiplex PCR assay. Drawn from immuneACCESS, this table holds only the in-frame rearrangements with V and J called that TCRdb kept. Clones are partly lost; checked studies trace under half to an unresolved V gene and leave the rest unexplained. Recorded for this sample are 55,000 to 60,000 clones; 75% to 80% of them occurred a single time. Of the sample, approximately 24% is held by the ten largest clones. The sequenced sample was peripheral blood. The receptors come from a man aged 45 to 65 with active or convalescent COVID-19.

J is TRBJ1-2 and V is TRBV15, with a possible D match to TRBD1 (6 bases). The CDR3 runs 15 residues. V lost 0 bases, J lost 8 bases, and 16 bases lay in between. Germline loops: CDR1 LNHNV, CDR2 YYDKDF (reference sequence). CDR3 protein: CATSRDGTTSRGYTF. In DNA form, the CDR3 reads TGTGCCACCAGCAGAGATGGGACAACGAGCCGGGGCTACACCTTC.

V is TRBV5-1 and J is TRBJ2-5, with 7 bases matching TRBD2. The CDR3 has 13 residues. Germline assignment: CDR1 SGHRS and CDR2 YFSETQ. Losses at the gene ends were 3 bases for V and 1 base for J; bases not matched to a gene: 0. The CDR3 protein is CASSWTSQETQYF. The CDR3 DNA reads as TGCGCCAGCAGCTGGACTAGCCAAGAGACCCAGTACTTC.

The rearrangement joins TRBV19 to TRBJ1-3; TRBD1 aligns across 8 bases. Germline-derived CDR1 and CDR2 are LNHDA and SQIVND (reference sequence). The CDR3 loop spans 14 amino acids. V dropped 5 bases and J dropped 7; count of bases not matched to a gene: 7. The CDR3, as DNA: TGTGCCAGTAGTCGACAGGGGCAGTCGAACACCATATATTTT. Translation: CASSRQGQSNTIYF.

CDR3 in amino acids: CASSPSGGAKTQYF. The CDR3 DNA sequence: TGTGCCAGCAGCCCTAGCGGGGGGGCGAAGACCCAGTACTTC. V gene TRBV11-2 combines with J gene TRBJ2-5; 12 bases align to TRBD2. Losses at the gene ends were 5 bases for V and 6 bases for J; bases not matched to a gene: 4. Germline assignment: CDR1 SGHAT and CDR2 FQNNGV. The CDR3 has 14 amino acids.

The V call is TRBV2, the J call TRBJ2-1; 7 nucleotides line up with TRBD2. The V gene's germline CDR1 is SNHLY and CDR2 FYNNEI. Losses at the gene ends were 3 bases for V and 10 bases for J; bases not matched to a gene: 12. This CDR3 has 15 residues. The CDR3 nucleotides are TGTGCCAGCAGTGAGTTCTCGCGGGAGAGAGGCGAGCAGTTCTTC. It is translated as CASSEFSRERGEQFF.

CDR3 residues: CASRPDRFNEKLFF. The CDR3 DNA reads as TGCGCCAGCAGACCCGACAGATTTAATGAAAAACTGTTTTTT. The chain is built from TRBV5-1 and TRBJ1-4; TRBD1 might be the D (5 bases). Trimming cost V 5 bases and J 4 bases, with 12 bases left between them. This CDR3 is 14 amino acids long. Germline CDR1 and CDR2: SGHRS and YFSETQ.

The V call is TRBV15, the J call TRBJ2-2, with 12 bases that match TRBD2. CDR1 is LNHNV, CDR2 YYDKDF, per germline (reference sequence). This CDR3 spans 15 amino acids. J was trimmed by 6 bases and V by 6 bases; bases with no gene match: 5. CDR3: CATRQTSGSSGELFF. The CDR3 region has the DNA TGTGCCACCAGGCAGACTAGCGGGAGTTCCGGGGAGCTGTTTTTT.

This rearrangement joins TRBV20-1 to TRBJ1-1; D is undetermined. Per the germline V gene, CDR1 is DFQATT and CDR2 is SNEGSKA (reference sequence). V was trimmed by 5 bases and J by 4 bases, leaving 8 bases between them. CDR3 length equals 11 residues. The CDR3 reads CSAVIGTEAFF. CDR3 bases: TGCAGTGCTGTTATCGGCACTGAAGCTTTCTTT.

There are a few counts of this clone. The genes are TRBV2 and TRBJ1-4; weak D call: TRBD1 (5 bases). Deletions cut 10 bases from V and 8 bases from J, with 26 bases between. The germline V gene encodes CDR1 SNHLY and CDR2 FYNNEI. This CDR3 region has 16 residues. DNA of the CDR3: TGTGCCATCCGCGGGCCCCTTTATGGAGGGGTGGAAAAACTGTTTTTT. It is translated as CAIRGPLYGGVEKLFF.

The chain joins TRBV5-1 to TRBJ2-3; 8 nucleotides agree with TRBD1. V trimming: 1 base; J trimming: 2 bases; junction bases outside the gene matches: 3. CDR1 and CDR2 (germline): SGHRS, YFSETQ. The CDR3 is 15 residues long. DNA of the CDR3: TGCGCCAGCAGCTTGCCAGGGGGCTACACAGATACGCAGTATTTT. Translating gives CASSLPGGYTDTQYF.

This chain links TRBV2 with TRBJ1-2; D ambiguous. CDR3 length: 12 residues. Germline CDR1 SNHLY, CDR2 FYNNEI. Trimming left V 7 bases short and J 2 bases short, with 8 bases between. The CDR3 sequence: CASKWENYGYTF. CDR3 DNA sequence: TGTGCCAGCAAGTGGGAGAACTATGGCTACACCTTC.

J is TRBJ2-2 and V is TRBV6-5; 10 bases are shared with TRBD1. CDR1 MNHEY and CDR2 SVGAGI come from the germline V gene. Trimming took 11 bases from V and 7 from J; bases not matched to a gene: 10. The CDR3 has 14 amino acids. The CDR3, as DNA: TGTGCCGTAACACCGGACAGGGGGGTCGGGGAGCTGTTTTTT. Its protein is CAVTPDRGVGELFF.

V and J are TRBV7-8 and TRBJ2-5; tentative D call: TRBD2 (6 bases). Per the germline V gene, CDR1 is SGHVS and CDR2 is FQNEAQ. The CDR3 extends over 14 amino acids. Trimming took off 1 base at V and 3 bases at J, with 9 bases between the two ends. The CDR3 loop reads CASSLDGGKETQYF. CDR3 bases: TGTGCCAGCAGCTTAGACGGCGGGAAAGAGACCCAGTACTTC.

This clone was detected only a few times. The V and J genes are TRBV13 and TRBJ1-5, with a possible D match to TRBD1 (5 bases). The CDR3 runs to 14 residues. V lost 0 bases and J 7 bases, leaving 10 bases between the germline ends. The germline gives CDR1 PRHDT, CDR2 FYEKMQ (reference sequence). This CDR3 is CASSLGRQGQPQHF. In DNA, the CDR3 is TGTGCCAGCAGCTTAGGCAGGCAGGGACAGCCCCAGCATTTT. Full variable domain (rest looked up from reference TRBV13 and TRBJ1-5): AAGVIQSPRHLIKEKRETATLKCYPIPRHDTVYWYQQGPGQDPQFLISFYEKMQSDKGSIPDRFSAQQFSDYHSELNMSSLELGDSALYFCASSLGRQGQPQHFGDGTRLSIL.

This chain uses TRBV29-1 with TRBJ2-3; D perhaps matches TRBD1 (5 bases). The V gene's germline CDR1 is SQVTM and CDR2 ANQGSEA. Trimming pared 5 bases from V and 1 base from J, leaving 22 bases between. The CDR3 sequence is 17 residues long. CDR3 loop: CSVLGPVGASGTDTQYF. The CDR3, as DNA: TGCAGCGTTCTCGGACCAGTTGGGGCGAGTGGCACAGATACGCAGTATTTT.

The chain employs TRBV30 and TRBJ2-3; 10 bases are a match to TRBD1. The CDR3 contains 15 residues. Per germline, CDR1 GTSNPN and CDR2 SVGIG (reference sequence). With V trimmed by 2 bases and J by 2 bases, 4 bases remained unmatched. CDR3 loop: CAWSWTGGPTDTQYF. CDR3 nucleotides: TGTGCCTGGAGTTGGACAGGGGGTCCCACAGATACGCAGTATTTT.

The CDR3 DNA reads as TGCAGCCTGAGAGACAGGGGTGAAAAACTGTTTTTT. Its translation is CSLRDRGEKLFF. V and J are TRBV29-1 and TRBJ1-4; 8 nucleotides line up with TRBD1. The CDR3 spans 12 residues. The J segment lost 7 bases and the V segment lost 8 bases, leaving 6 bases of the junction unmatched. From germline, CDR1 is SQVTM and CDR2 ANQGSEA.